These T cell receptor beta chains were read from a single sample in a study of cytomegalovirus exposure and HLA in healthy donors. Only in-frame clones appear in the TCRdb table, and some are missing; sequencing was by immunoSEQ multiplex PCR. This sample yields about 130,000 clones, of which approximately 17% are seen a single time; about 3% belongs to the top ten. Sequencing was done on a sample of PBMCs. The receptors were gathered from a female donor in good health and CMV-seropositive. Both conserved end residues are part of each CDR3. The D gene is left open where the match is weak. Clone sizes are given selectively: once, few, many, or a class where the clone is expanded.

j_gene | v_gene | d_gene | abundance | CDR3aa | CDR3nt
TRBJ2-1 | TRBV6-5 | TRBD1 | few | CASSYGKGASYEQFF | TGTGCCAGCAGTTACGGCAAGGGGGCCTCGTATGAGCAGTTCTTC
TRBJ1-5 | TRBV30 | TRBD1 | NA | CAWSGPGQGPNQPQHF | TGTGCCTGGAGTGGCCCGGGACAGGGTCCCAATCAGCCCCAGCATTTT
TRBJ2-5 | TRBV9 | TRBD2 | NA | CASSSLAGQETQYF | TGTGCCAGCAGCTCTCTAGCGGGGCAAGAGACCCAGTACTTC
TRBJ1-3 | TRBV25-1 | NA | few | CASSDLGQAVTIYF | TGTGCCAGCAGTGATTTGGGTCAGGCAGTCACCATATATTTT
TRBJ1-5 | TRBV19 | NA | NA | CASSLGGAQYSNQPQHF | TGTGCCAGTAGCCTCGGCGGGGCTCAGTATAGCAATCAGCCCCAGCATTTT
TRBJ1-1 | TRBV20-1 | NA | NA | CSAPNRVEAFF | TGCAGTGCTCCGAACAGGGTTGAAGCTTTCTTT
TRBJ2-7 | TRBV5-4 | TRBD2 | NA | CASSPKIAGEPYEQYF | TGTGCCAGCAGCCCTAAAATAGCGGGGGAGCCCTACGAGCAGTACTTC
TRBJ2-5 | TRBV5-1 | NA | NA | CASSPGQIRSTAQYF | TGCGCCAGCAGCCCGGGACAAATAAGGTCCACGGCCCAGTACTTC
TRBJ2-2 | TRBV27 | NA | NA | CASSQNTGELFF | TGTGCCAGCAGTCAGAACACCGGGGAGCTGTTTTTT
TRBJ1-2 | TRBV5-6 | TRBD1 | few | CASSIRGQGSVFGYTF | TGTGCCAGCAGCATAAGAGGACAGGGTTCCGTCTTTGGCTACACCTTC
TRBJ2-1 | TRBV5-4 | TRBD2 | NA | CASSLAGGRSYNEQFF | TGTGCCAGCAGCTTGGCGGGCGGGAGAAGCTACAATGAGCAGTTCTTC
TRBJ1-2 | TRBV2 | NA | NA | CASSEATRAHYGYTF | TGTGCCAGCAGTGAAGCGACCAGGGCTCACTATGGCTACACCTTC
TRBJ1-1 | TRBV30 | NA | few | CAWSVLHPEAFF | TGTGCCTGGAGTGTACTTCACCCTGAAGCTTTCTTT
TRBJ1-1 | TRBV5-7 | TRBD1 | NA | CASSQEVGSGGNTEAFF | TGTGCCAGCAGCCAAGAGGTCGGGTCAGGGGGAAACACTGAAGCTTTCTTT
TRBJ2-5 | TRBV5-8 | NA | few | CASSPGGWQETQYF | TGTGCCAGCAGCCCAGGGGGGTGGCAAGAGACCCAGTACTTC
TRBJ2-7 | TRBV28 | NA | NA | CASSFRWDIYEQYF | TGTGCCAGCAGTTTTCGCTGGGACATCTACGAGCAGTACTTC
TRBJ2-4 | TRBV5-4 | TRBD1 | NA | CASSFGTDPFFQYF | TGTGCCAGCAGCTTTGGGACAGATCCTTTCTTTCAGTACTTC
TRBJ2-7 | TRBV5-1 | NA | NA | CASRTPGASPYEQYF | TGCGCCAGCAGGACCCCAGGGGCGAGTCCCTACGAGCAGTACTTC
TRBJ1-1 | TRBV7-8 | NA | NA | CASSLGGDTEAFF | TGTGCCAGCAGCTTAGGGGGGGACACTGAAGCTTTCTTT
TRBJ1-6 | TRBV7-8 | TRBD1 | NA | CASSQETGTGNSPLHF | TGTGCCAGCAGCCAAGAAACCGGGACAGGAAATTCACCCCTCCACTTT
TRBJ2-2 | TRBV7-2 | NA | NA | CASSLVGGSGTGELFF | TGTGCCAGCAGCTTAGTTGGGGGGAGTGGCACCGGGGAGCTGTTTTTT
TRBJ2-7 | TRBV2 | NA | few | CAKGVAGAYEQYF | TGTGCCAAGGGGGTAGCTGGAGCCTACGAGCAGTACTTC
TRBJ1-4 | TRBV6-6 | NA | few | CASHDSINEKLFF | TGTGCCAGCCATGACAGCATTAATGAAAAACTGTTTTTT
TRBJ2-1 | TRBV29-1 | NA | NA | CSVEEYGRGEQFF | TGCAGCGTTGAAGAATACGGTCGGGGTGAGCAGTTCTTC
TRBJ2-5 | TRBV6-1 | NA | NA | CASSDRIQETQYF | TGTGCCAGCAGTGACAGGATCCAAGAGACCCAGTACTTC
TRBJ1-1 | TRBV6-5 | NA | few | CASSLTGRTEAFF | TGTGCCAGCAGCCTCACAGGGCGCACTGAAGCTTTCTTT
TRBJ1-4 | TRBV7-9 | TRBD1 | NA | CASSFWDRGEKLFF | TGTGCCAGCAGCTTTTGGGACAGGGGTGAAAAACTGTTTTTT
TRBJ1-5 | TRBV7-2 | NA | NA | CASSLNDQPQHF | TGTGCCAGCAGCCTAAACGATCAGCCCCAGCATTTT
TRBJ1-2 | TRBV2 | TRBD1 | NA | CAERQGQDYGYTF | TGTGCCGAGAGACAGGGGCAGGACTATGGCTACACCTTC
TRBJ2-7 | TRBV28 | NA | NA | CASSLVGVYEQYF | TGTGCCAGCAGTTTGGTAGGGGTATACGAGCAGTACTTC
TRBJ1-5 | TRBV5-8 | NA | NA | CASSLDRENQPQHF | TGTGCCAGCAGCTTGGATAGAGAGAATCAGCCCCAGCATTTT
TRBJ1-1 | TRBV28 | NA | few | CASSARAVTEAFF | TGTGCCAGCAGTGCCAGGGCAGTCACTGAAGCTTTCTTT
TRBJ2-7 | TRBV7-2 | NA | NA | CASSLFHAGPTYEQYF | TGTGCCAGCAGCTTATTCCATGCAGGCCCGACCTACGAGCAGTACTTC
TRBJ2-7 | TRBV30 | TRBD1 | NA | CAWKDRGAYEQYF | TGTGCCTGGAAGGACAGGGGAGCCTACGAGCAGTACTTC
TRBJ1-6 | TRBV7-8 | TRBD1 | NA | CASSPYRGNNSPLHF | TGTGCCAGCAGCCCATACAGGGGTAATAATTCACCCCTCCACTTT
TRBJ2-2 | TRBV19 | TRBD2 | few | CASRGLAGSTGELFF | TGTGCCAGTAGGGGACTAGCGGGGAGCACCGGGGAGCTGTTTTTT
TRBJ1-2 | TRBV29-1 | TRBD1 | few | CSTTQGQGLGNYGYTF | TGCAGCACCACCCAGGGACAGGGCCTGGGTAACTATGGCTACACCTTC
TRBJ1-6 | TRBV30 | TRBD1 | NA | CAWEQGAGDSPLHF | TGTGCCTGGGAACAGGGGGCTGGGGATTCACCCCTCCACTTT
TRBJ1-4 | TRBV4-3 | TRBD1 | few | CASSQADRGRDEKLFF | TGCGCCAGCAGCCAAGCAGACAGGGGGCGCGATGAAAAACTGTTTTTT
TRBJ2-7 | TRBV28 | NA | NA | CASSYGVYEQYF | TGTGCCAGCAGTTACGGGGTCTACGAGCAGTACTTC
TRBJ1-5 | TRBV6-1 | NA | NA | CASHGESFQPQHF | TGTGCCAGCCACGGGGAGTCGTTCCAGCCCCAGCATTTT
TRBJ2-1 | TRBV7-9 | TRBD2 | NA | CASSLSGSSYNEQFF | TGTGCCAGCAGCCTCAGCGGGAGCTCCTACAATGAGCAGTTCTTC
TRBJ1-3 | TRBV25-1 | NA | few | CASSGRGNTRGTIYF | TGTGCCAGCAGCGGCCGGGGGAATACGAGGGGCACCATATATTTT
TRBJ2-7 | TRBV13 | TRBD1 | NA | CASSRRDRGVGEQYF | TGTGCCAGCAGCAGGCGGGACAGGGGAGTGGGTGAGCAGTACTTC
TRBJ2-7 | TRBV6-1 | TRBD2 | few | CASSEREGPYEQYF | TGTGCCAGCAGTGAACGGGAGGGGCCCTACGAGCAGTACTTC
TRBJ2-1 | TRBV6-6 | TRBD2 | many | CASRTRSAGVVFF | TGTGCCAGCAGGACTCGATCGGCGGGAGTCGTCTTCTTC
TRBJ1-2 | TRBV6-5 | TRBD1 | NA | CASSHDRGTNYGYTF | TGTGCCAGCAGCCACGACAGGGGAACTAACTATGGCTACACCTTC
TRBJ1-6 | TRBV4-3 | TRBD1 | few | CASRPDRGAYNSPLHF | TGCGCCAGCAGACCCGACAGGGGTGCCTATAATTCACCCCTCCACTTT
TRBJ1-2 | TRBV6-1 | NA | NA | CASSELGRPYGYTF | TGTGCCAGCAGTGAATTGGGGAGGCCCTATGGCTACACCTTC
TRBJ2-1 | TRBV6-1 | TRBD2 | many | CASSETSGLGANEQFF | TGTGCCAGCAGTGAAACCTCAGGACTAGGGGCGAATGAGCAGTTCTTC
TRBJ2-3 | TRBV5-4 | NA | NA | CASSLSVAGTDTQYF | TGTGCCAGCAGCTTGTCTGTTGCGGGCACAGATACGCAGTATTTT
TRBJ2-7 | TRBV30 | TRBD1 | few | CAWSGGTGGSYEQYF | TGTGCCTGGAGTGGAGGGACAGGGGGTTCCTACGAGCAGTACTTC
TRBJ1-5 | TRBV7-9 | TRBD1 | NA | CASSAATGHNQPQHF | TGTGCCAGCAGCGCCGCGACAGGGCATAATCAGCCCCAGCATTTT
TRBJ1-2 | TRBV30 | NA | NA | CAWAIQGRDYGYTF | TGTGCCTGGGCCATACAGGGCCGAGACTATGGCTACACCTTC
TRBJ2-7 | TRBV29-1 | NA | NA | CSVAGSSYEQYF | TGCAGCGTTGCGGGGAGCTCCTACGAGCAGTACTTC
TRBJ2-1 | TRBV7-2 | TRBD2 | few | CASSLGAGLADPREQFF | TGTGCCAGCAGCTTGGGGGCGGGACTAGCGGACCCTCGGGAGCAGTTCTTC
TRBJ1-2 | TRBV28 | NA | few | CASSFFPRVVDYGYTF | TGTGCCAGCAGTTTTTTCCCCCGGGTAGTAGACTATGGCTACACCTTC
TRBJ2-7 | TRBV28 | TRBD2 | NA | CASSQGTSGALYEQYF | TGTGCCAGCAGCCAAGGAACTAGCGGAGCCCTCTACGAGCAGTACTTC
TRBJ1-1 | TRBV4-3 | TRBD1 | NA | CASSQDLEQGGDMNTEAFF | TGCGCCAGCAGCCAAGATCTAGAACAGGGGGGGGATATGAACACTGAAGCTTTCTTT
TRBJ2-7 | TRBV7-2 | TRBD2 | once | CASSLYGRGGTYEQYF | TGTGCCAGCAGCTTATACGGTCGGGGGGGGACCTACGAGCAGTACTTC